These 10 T cell receptor beta chains originate from one sample sequenced in a study of T and B cells in COVID-19 patients (dated by TCRdb to between 2020 and 2021). TRB repertoires were amplified using about 240-550 ng of genomic DNA isolated from blood. Instrument on record: Illumina MiSeq. TRB rearrangements were amplified by multiplex PCR with BIOMED2 TRB-A/B primer pools. The public sequencing data were trimmed at Q25 with fastp and processed into clonotypes with MiXCR by TCRdb, which kept only in-frame beta chains. Every CDR3 protein is listed once, alongside the most common genes and DNA of its rows. For this sample there are about 5,100 distinct CDR3 sequences; less than 25% appear just once. Under 4% of the sample comes from the top ten. The source material was blood. The receptors come from a human donor with active COVID-19.

This chain links TRBV6-6 with TRBJ1-1; unclear D gene. Germline V CDR1 and CDR2: MNHNY, SVGAGI (reference sequence). This CDR3 contains 11 residues. V lost 3 bases and J 8 bases, leaving 7 bases between the germline ends. The CDR3 DNA reads as TGTGCCAGCAGTTATCTGACAGAAGCTTTCTTT. It encodes CASSYLTEAFF.

This chain joins TRBV20-1 and TRBJ1-2, with 8 bases aligning to TRBD1. The CDR3 loop spans 14 amino acids. Germline assignment: CDR1 DFQATT and CDR2 SNEGSKA (reference sequence). The ends lost 0 bases at V and 5 bases at J; junction bases unmatched: 5. The CDR3 sequence is CSARDSRTGYGYTF. The CDR3 coding sequence is TGCAGTGCTAGAGATAGCAGGACAGGGTATGGCTACACCTTC.

This clonotype turned up a few times. The chain joins TRBV5-8 to TRBJ1-2; D unclear. From germline, CDR1 is SGHTS and CDR2 YDEGEE. This CDR3 has 13 residues. Trimming cost V 2 bases and J 8 bases, with 13 bases left between them. CDR3 amino acids: CASSFGPFEGYTF. DNA for the CDR3: TGTGCCAGCAGCTTTGGGCCCTTCGAGGGCTACACCTTC.

With regard to this clonotype: It may be a read error: a sequence one base away is much more abundant. The J gene is TRBJ2-6, the V gene TRBV6-2 or TRBV6-3, with a tentative D call TRBD1 (5 bases). From germline, CDR1 is MNHEY and CDR2 SVGEGT. The CDR3 has 13 amino acids. The CDR3 nucleotides are TGTGCCACGGCTCTTTCTGGGGCCAACGTCCTGGCTTTC. Its protein product is CATALSGANVLAF.

A remark on this clonotype: A read error may be the cause here, since a much bigger clone is one base away. V is TRBV18 and J is TRBJ1-1, with a tentative D call TRBD1 (6 bases). Germline CDR1 KGHSH, CDR2 LQKENI. The CDR3 has 14 residues. The CDR3 nucleotides read TGTTCCAGCTCACCGCCGACAGGGAACACTGAAGCTTTCTTT. Translating it yields CSSSPPTGNTEAFF. The complete variable domain, with remaining parts taken from reference TRBV18 and TRBJ1-1, reads NAGVMQNPRHLVRRRGQEARLRCSPMKGHSHVYWYRQLPEEGLKFMVYLQKENIIDESGMPKERFSAEFPKEGPSILRIQQVVRGDSAAYFCSSSPPTGNTEAFFGQGTRLTVV.

The rearrangement uses TRBV10-2 and TRBJ1-5; D gene ambiguous. This CDR3 comprises 12 residues. Trimming pared 6 bases from V and 5 bases from J, leaving 8 bases between. From germline, CDR1 is WSHSY and CDR2 SAAADI. The CDR3 DNA reads TGCGCCAGCAGGGAAAGGGATCAGCCCCAGCATTTT. Translated, it gives CASRERDQPQHF.

Details on this clonotype: This may be a read error: a much more frequent sequence differs by one nucleotide. This chain connects TRBV6-2 or TRBV6-3 to TRBJ2-1, with D hard to call. Germline loops: CDR1 MNHEY, CDR2 SVGEGT. The V end was cut by 7 bases, the J end by 10 bases, with 17 bases between. The CDR3 length is 13 residues. CDR3 sequence (DNA): TGTGCCAGCACCCAGCACGGATGGGCCGAGCAGTTCTTC. Its protein is CASTQHGWAEQFF.

Within the sample, this clonotype is medium-sized. The rearrangement joins TRBV19 to TRBJ1-1, with D possibly TRBD1 on 5 matching bases. The V end lost 5 bases, the J end lost 4 bases, and 11 bases lay between the germline ends. There are 13 residues in the CDR3. Germline CDR1 and CDR2: LNHDA and SQIVND (reference sequence). DNA of the CDR3: TGTGCCAGTAGTGCCAGGGCGGGCACTGAAGCTTTCTTT. This gives the protein CASSARAGTEAFF.

J is TRBJ2-1 and V is TRBV4-1, with D perhaps TRBD2 (5 bases). Germline CDR1 and CDR2: MGHRA and YSYEKL. V shed 1 base and J shed 3 bases, with 13 bases lying between them. This CDR3 has 16 residues. CDR3 nucleotide sequence: TGCGCCAGCAGCCAAGGATATAGCGACTACTACAATGAGCAGTTCTTC. Residues: CASSQGYSDYYNEQFF.

This clonotype was seen only a few times. The V and J genes are TRBV28 and TRBJ2-1; D might be TRBD1 (6 bases). V was cut by 2 bases and J by 1 base, with 9 bases left in between. Germline values: CDR1 MDHEN, CDR2 SYDVKM. This CDR3 comprises 15 residues. The CDR3 protein is CASSLQGRSYNEQFF. CDR3 nucleotide sequence: TGTGCCAGCAGTTTACAGGGGCGTTCCTACAATGAGCAGTTCTTC. Variable domain in full (rest from reference TRBV28 and TRBJ2-1): DVKVTQSSRYLVKRTGEKVFLECVQDMDHENMFWYRQDPGLGLRLIYFSYDVKMKEKGDIPEGYSVSREKKERFSLILESASTNQTSMYLCASSLQGRSYNEQFFGPGTRLTVL.